The TCR beta chain described here comes from a study of T cells after yellow fever vaccination. Using its own MiXCR run on the 5' RACE reads, TCRdb lists one record per CDR3 protein. Of 620,000 or so distinct CDR3 sequences in the sample, about 12% were seen once. Comment on this clonotype: Its antigen is not known.

The CDR3 length is 15 residues. Trimming left V 4 bases short and J 0 bases short, with 10 bases between. Study observations and caveats: Weaker, the secondary response had a peak occurring faster, on day 5 versus 15.

This sample comprised PBMCs, obtained on the day of the yellow fever booster vaccination. The receptor comes from a man aged 30 to 39 who received the YFV17D yellow fever vaccine. The V gene is TRBV23-1, the J gene TRBJ2-1; D uncertain. TRBV23-1 is classed as an ORF, of uncertain function. DNA for the CDR3: TGCGCCAGCAGTCGACCTCGGAGCTCCTACAATGAGCAGTTCTTC. Protein product: CASSRPRSSYNEQFF.